This TCR beta chain was recorded in a study of cytomegalovirus exposure and HLA in healthy donors. As concerns this clone: Its antigen is as yet unknown.

It was with 60 Vbeta and 13 Jbeta primers that the PCR ran. Clones were sequenced by immunoSEQ multiplex PCR, and TCRdb holds only the in-frame ones, with some missing. The sample carries about 130,000 clones, around four fifths recorded once. Study observations and caveats: Listed as cytomegalovirus-associated were 150 to 200 TCR beta chains. Per a prior analysis, the majority of TCR beta V segments were productive roughly 87% or roughly 30% of the time.

Input material: PBMCs. The sequence came from a female donor in good health and CMV-seronegative.

The CDR3 DNA sequence: TGTGCCAGCAGCAAGCCGGGACAGGGGATTGGGACTGAAGCTTTCTTT. Its protein product is CASSKPGQGIGTEAFF. The V call is TRBV5-4, the J call TRBJ1-1; 10 nucleotides agree with TRBD1. V was pared by 4 bases and J by 5 bases, with 11 bases of the junction left unmatched. CDR3 length: 16 residues. Germline V gene sequence: CDR1 SGHNT, CDR2 YYREEE (reference sequence).